Listed below are T cell receptor beta chains from one sample, sequenced in a study of shared clonotypes between healthy human individuals. The protocol was immunoSEQ multiplex PCR, while the TCRdb copy is restricted to in-frame clones and leaves out a portion. The data hold fewer than 3 million clones, with less than 95% observed a single time. Source material: naive CD4+ T cells from PBMCs. The source is a man aged 18 to 30 in good health. Some clones in this sample may be carry-over from other donors' samples. The CDR3 runs from the conserved cysteine through the conserved F or W. A D gene is named only where the DNA matches it firmly.

v_call,j_call,d_call,cdr3_aa
TRBV19,TRBJ1-1,TRBD1,CASRRSTGERTEAFF
TRBV4-2,TRBJ2-1,TRBD2,CASSPVSGRSSYNEQFF
TRBV12-5,TRBJ1-1,-,CASALAGGMTEAFF
TRBV9,TRBJ2-7,TRBD2,CASSTGLAGAGSEQYF
TRBV28,TRBJ2-7,-,CASTRGRGKSYEQYF
TRBV5-1,TRBJ2-2,-,CASIGTLNTGELFF
TRBV18,TRBJ2-3,-,CASSPRQGATRNTQYF
TRBV7-2,TRBJ2-5,-,CASSPATGYQETQYF
TRBV29-1,TRBJ2-1,-,CSVGGRPRPNSDEQFF
TRBV27,TRBJ2-7,TRBD2,CASSLTGLGTYEQYF
TRBV11-2,TRBJ1-3,-,CASTTETRNTIYF
TRBV28,TRBJ2-7,TRBD1,CASSSPTRTGYSYEQYF
TRBV5-5,TRBJ2-7,-,CASSRSGTLSYEQYF
TRBV28,TRBJ1-2,-,CASSSFRGSGVGGYTF
TRBV7-2,TRBJ2-3,-,CASSLQAEITTDTQYF
TRBV19,TRBJ2-1,-,CASKWGIAPYNEQFF
TRBV6-5,TRBJ1-2,-,CASSPQTGNYGYTF
TRBV5-1,TRBJ2-7,-,CASSGSPPYEQYF
TRBV19,TRBJ2-7,-,CASSIGSSVSSYEQYF
TRBV28,TRBJ2-7,TRBD1,CASRLQGNEQYF
TRBV5-1,TRBJ2-5,TRBD2,CASTNIAGNQETQYF
TRBV29-1,TRBJ2-4,TRBD1,CSVEGQAKNIQYF
TRBV28,TRBJ1-1,-,CASSQPLRGNTEAFF
TRBV6-1,TRBJ2-3,-,CASKEADTQYF
TRBV27,TRBJ1-5,-,CASSEVAGSNQPQHF
TRBV2,TRBJ2-5,TRBD2,CADRAGAETQYF
TRBV7-2,TRBJ2-3,-,CASRPSPTYADTQYF
TRBV28,TRBJ1-2,-,CASSFPEGSGYTF
TRBV28,TRBJ2-3,-,CASSRPKRRVTDTQYF
TRBV5-1,TRBJ2-7,TRBD1,CASSLGLTGGVEFTYEQYF
TRBV7-2,TRBJ2-1,TRBD2,CASSSTGTSGSYNEQFF
TRBV18,TRBJ2-3,-,CASSSAGSDTQYF
TRBV19,TRBJ2-6,-,CASSTQGSGANVLTF
TRBV7-3,TRBJ1-3,-,CASSADRGNTIYF
TRBV6-5,TRBJ2-3,TRBD2,CASSLSSGSTDTQYF
TRBV6-5,TRBJ2-3,-,CASSYSGGSTDTQYF
TRBV6-6,TRBJ1-4,-,CASSDAGAFNEKLFF
TRBV27,TRBJ2-3,TRBD2,CASSPRLAGGTSTDTQYF
TRBV5-4,TRBJ2-7,TRBD2,CASSPTSGHPYEQYF
TRBV30,TRBJ2-7,-,CAWSVGRGPYEQYF
TRBV28,TRBJ1-2,-,CASSLRRARDYGYTF
TRBV18,TRBJ2-7,TRBD2,CASSRTSGSFHEQYF
TRBV5-4,TRBJ1-2,-,CASSFSGAGTYGYTF
TRBV5-6,TRBJ1-2,TRBD1,CASSPDRGHGYTF
TRBV7-2,TRBJ2-7,-,CASSPLGDIYEQYF
TRBV7-9,TRBJ2-7,-,CASSLAGGGDEQYF